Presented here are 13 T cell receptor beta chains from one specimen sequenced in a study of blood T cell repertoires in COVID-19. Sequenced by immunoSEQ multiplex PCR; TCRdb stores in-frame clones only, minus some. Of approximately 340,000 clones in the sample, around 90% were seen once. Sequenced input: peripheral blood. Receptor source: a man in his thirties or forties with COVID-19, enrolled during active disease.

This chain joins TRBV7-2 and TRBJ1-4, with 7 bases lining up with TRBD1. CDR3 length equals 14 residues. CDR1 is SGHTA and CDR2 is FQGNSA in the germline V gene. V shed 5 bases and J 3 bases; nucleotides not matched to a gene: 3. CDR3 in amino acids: CASSAGGSNEKLFF. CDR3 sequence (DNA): TGTGCCAGCAGCGCAGGGGGTTCTAATGAAAAACTGTTTTTT.

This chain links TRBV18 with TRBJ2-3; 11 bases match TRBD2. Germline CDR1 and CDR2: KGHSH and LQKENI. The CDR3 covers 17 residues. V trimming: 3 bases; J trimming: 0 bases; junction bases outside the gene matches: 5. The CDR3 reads CASSPSTSGSSTDTQYF. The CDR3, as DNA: TGTGCCAGCTCACCTTCAACTAGCGGGAGTAGCACAGATACGCAGTATTTT.

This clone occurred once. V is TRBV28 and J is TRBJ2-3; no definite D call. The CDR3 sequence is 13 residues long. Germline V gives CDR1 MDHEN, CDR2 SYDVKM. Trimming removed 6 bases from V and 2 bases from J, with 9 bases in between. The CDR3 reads CASSHENTDTQYF. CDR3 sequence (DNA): TGTGCCAGCAGCCACGAGAACACAGATACGCAGTATTTT.

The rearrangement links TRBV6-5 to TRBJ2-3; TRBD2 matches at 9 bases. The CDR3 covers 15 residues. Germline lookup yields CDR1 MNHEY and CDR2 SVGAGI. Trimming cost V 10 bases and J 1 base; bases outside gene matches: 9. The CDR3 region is CATTRGGRGTDTQYF. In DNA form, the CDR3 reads TGTGCCACAACGAGGGGCGGGAGGGGCACAGATACGCAGTATTTT.

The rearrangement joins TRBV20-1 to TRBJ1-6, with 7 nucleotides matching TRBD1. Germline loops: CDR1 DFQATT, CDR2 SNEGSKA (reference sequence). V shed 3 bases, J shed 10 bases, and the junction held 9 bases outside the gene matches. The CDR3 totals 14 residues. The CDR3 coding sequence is TGCAGTGCTAGTGGACAGGCTTATGAATCACCCCTCCACTTT. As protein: CSASGQAYESPLHF.

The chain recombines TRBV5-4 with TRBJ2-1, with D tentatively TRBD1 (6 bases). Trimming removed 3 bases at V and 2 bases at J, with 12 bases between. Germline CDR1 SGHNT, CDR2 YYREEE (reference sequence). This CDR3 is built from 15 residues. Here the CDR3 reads CASSSRQEAYNEQFF. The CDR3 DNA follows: TGTGCCAGCAGCTCCCGACAGGAAGCCTACAATGAGCAGTTCTTC.

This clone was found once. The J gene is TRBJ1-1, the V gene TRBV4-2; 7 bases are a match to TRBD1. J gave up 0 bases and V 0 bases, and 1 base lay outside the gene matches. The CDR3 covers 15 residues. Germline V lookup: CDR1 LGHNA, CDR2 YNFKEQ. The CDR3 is CASSQEDRLNTEAFF. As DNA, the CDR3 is TGTGCCAGCAGCCAAGAGGACAGGCTGAACACTGAAGCTTTCTTT.

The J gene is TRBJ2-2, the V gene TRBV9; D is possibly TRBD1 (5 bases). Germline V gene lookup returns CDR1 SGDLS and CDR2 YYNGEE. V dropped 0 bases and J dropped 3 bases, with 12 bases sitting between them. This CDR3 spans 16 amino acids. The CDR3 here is CASSVDHRLDTGELFF. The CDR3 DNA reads TGTGCCAGCAGCGTAGATCACAGGCTGGACACCGGGGAGCTGTTTTTT.

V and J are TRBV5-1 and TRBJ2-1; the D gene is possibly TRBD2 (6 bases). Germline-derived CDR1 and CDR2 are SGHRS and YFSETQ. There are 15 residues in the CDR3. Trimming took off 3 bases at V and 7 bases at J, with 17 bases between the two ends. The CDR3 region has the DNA TGCGCCAGCAGCTACCGCGTGGGCGGGGTGAATGAGCAGTTCTTC. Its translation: CASSYRVGGVNEQFF.

This chain's CDR3 is CASSQDRTGETPEAFF. The CDR3 nucleotides read TGTGCCAGCAGCCAAGACCGGACAGGGGAAACTCCTGAAGCTTTCTTT. The rearrangement links TRBV4-2 to TRBJ1-1; the match to TRBD1 covers 9 bases. CDR3 size: 16 residues. In germline, CDR1 is LGHNA, CDR2 YNFKEQ. V dropped 0 bases and J dropped 6; count of bases not matched to a gene: 8.

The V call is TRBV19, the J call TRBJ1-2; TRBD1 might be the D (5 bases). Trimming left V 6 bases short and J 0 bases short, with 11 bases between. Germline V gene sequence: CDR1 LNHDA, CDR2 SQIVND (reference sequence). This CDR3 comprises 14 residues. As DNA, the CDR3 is TGTGCCAGTAGAGAGACAGCTACTAACTATGGCTACACCTTC. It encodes CASRETATNYGYTF.

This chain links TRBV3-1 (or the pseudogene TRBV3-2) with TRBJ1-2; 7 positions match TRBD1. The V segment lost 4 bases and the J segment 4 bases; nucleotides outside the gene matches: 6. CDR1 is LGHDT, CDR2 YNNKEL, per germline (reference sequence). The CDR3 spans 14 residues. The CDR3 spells CASSPPGQFYGYTF. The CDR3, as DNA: TGTGCCAGCAGCCCTCCGGGACAGTTCTATGGCTACACCTTC.

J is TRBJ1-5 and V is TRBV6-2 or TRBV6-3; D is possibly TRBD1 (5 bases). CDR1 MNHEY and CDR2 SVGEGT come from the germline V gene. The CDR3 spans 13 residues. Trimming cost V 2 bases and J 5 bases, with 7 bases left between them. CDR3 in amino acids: CASSYRGDQPQHF. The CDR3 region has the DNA TGTGCCAGCAGTTACCGGGGGGATCAGCCCCAGCATTTT.